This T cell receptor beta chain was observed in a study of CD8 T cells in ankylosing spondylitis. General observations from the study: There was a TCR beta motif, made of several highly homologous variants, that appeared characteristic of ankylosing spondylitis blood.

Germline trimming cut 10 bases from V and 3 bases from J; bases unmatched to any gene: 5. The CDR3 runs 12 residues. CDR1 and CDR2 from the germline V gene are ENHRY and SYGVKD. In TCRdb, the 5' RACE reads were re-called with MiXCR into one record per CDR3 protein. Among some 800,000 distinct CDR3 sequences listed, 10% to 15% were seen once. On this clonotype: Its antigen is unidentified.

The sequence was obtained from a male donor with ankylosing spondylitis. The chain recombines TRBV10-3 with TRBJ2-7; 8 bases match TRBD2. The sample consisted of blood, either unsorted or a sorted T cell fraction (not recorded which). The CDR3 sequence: CATFGGGYEQYF. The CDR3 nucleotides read TGTGCCACCTTCGGGGGGGGCTACGAGCAGTACTTC.